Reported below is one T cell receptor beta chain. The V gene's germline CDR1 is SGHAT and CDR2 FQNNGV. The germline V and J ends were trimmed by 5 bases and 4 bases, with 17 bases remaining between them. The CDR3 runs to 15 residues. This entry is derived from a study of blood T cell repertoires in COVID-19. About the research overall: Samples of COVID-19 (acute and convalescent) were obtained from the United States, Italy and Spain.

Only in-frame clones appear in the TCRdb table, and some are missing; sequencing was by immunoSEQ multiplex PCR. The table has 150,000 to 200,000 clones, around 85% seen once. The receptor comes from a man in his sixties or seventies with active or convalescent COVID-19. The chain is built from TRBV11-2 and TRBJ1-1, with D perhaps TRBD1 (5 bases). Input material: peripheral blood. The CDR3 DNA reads TGTGCCAGCAGCCCTGCCGGGGGGGTGGGCACTGAAGCTTTCTTT. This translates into CASSPAGGVGTEAFF.